This TCR beta chain comes out of a study of human T cells and chemical hapten exposure. Study-level background: On the upper back, patch tests were applied with 0.01% DPC and read at 6 days.

This CDR3 has 13 residues. V was clipped by 8 bases and J by 2 bases; unmatched bases: 8. The germline V gene encodes CDR1 SQVTM and CDR2 ANQGSEA. The sample holds many counts of this clonotype. The sample's time point: patch test 1, 2 weeks after DPC sensitization. Treatment denoted: therapeutic diphenylcyclopropenone sensitization with weekly scalp DPC. TCRdb independently ran MiXCR on the RACE reads; one entry per CDR3 protein. The sample includes approximately 71,000 distinct CDR3 sequences, over 7.5% of them seen just once. This sequence originates from a woman between 40 and 50 years old with alopecia areata. Some clones in this sample may be carry-over from other donors' samples. The sequences come from whole blood, collected in connection with sensitization to the hapten diphenylcyclopropenone (DPC). This rearrangement joins TRBV29-1 to TRBJ2-7; the match to TRBD1 covers 8 bases. The CDR3: CSIRTGTAYEQYF. CDR3 in DNA: TGCAGCATCAGGACAGGGACAGCCTACGAGCAGTACTTC.